The next 8 T cell receptor beta chains were all read from a single sample in a study of shared clonotypes between healthy human individuals. The data were produced by immunoSEQ multiplex PCR, yet TCRdb's version contains in-frame clones alone and is incomplete. This table holds roughly 2.2 million clones, 85% to 95% found once. Sequenced sample: naive CD4+ T cells from PBMCs. Subset described: CD45RA+ positively selected. Every receptor here comes from a man aged 18 to 30 in good health. Some clones in this sample may be carry-over from other donors' samples.

The gene calls are TRBV5-1 and TRBJ2-7, with a weak D call TRBD2 (6 bases). Between the trimmed V and J ends, which lost 1 base and 7 bases, there was a span of 12 bases. CDR3 length: 13 residues. CDR1 and CDR2 (germline): SGHRS, YFSETQ. CDR3 bases: TGCGCCAGCAGCTTGTGGGGGGTAGGTGAGCAGTACTTC. This encodes CASSLWGVGEQYF.

CDR3 sequence: CASSLEGGRHEQFF. In DNA form, the CDR3 reads TGTGCCAGCAGCTTGGAGGGCGGGAGACATGAGCAGTTCTTC. This chain links TRBV5-4 with TRBJ2-1, with 7 bases that match TRBD2. Germline lookup yields CDR1 SGHNT and CDR2 YYREEE (reference sequence). V lost 0 bases, J lost 8 bases, and 5 bases stayed unmatched. The CDR3 totals 14 residues. The full variable domain, rest sourced from reference TRBV5-4 and TRBJ2-1, is ETGVTQSPTHLIKTRGQQVTLRCSSQSGHNTVSWYQQALGQGPQFIFQYYREEENGRGNFPPRFSGLQFPNYSSELNVNALELDDSALYLCASSLEGGRHEQFFGPGTRLTVL.

The V gene is TRBV5-1, the J gene TRBJ2-3; D gene ambiguous. CDR3 size: 14 residues. The V and J ends lost 0 bases and 7 bases respectively, with 12 bases between them. Germline V gives CDR1 SGHRS, CDR2 YFSETQ. The CDR3 DNA follows: TGCGCCAGCAGCTTGGGAGAGATCCCAAATACGCAGTATTTT. The encoded protein is CASSLGEIPNTQYF. The variable domain in full, with the rest retrieved from reference TRBV5-1 and TRBJ2-3, is KAGVTQTPRYLIKTRGQQVTLSCSPISGHRSVSWYQQTPGQGLQFLFEYFSETQRNKGNFPGRFSGRQFSNSRSEMNVSTLELGDSALYLCASSLGEIPNTQYFGPGTRLTVL.

This chain joins TRBV7-3 and TRBJ1-2; 8 bases align to TRBD1. V was clipped by 5 bases and J by 8 bases; unmatched bases: 7. The CDR3 length is 13 residues. Germline V gene sequence: CDR1 SGHTA, CDR2 FQGTGA. The CDR3 loop reads CASSPSTGVGYTF. The CDR3 nucleotides are TGTGCCAGCAGCCCTTCGACAGGGGTCGGCTACACCTTC. The full variable domain, completed using reference TRBV7-3 and TRBJ1-2, is GAGVSQTPSNKVTEKGKYVELRCDPISGHTALYWYRQSLGQGPEFLIYFQGTGAADDSGLPNDRFFAVRPEGSVSTLKIQRTERGDSAVYLCASSPSTGVGYTFGSGTRLTVV.

The rearrangement links TRBV5-1 to TRBJ2-5, with 8 bases aligning to TRBD2. V dropped 1 base and J dropped 0; count of bases not matched to a gene: 2. There are 15 residues in the CDR3. The germline gives CDR1 SGHRS, CDR2 YFSETQ. DNA of the CDR3: TGCGCCAGCAGCTTGACTAGCGGACACCAAGAGACCCAGTACTTC. Protein sequence: CASSLTSGHQETQYF. Looking up the rest from reference TRBV5-1 and TRBJ2-5 gives the full variable domain: KAGVTQTPRYLIKTRGQQVTLSCSPISGHRSVSWYQQTPGQGLQFLFEYFSETQRNKGNFPGRFSGRQFSNSRSEMNVSTLELGDSALYLCASSLTSGHQETQYFGPGTRLLVL.

The chain's CDR3 is CASSPVPGQPQHF. The DNA for the CDR3 is TGCGCCAGCAGCCCCGTGCCGGGACAGCCCCAGCATTTT. The chain is built from TRBV5-1 and TRBJ1-5; D is unresolved. V was trimmed by 4 bases and J by 7 bases, leaving 12 bases between them. From germline, CDR1 is SGHRS and CDR2 YFSETQ. The CDR3 loop spans 13 amino acids.

V usage is TRBV11-2 and J usage is TRBJ2-7; weak D call: TRBD1 (5 bases). This CDR3 contains 18 residues. V was pared by 5 bases and J by 0 bases, with 23 bases between. The germline V gene encodes CDR1 SGHAT and CDR2 FQNNGV. For the CDR3, the DNA is TGTGCCAGCAGCCTATTAATAGATTTTCCGACAGCCTCCTACGAGCAGTACTTC. Translation gives CASSLLIDFPTASYEQYF.

V usage is TRBV2 and J usage is TRBJ2-3; TRBD2 matches at 15 bases. Trimming took 10 bases from V and 6 from J; bases not matched to a gene: 8. Germline CDR1 SNHLY, CDR2 FYNNEI. This CDR3 is built from 15 residues. For the CDR3, the DNA is TGTGCCATCCGGACTAGCGGGAGGGAGACGGATACGCAGTATTTT. This gives the protein CAIRTSGRETDTQYF.